This TCR beta chain is drawn from a study of molecular identifiers for immune sequencing clone quantification. Study-wide points: Under 1% of molecules in naive cells, but over 99% of effector molecules, belonged to clones above 20 RNA copies.

Turning to this clonotype: Antigen unknown.

RNA fractions of 10%, 30% or 50% and roughly 20,000 to 1,000,000 sorted cells were the source of naive CD8 libraries. TCRdb reprocessed the PCR reads via MiXCR and lists one record per CDR3 protein. The data show a few hundred thousand distinct CDR3 sequences, around 21% seen once. The CDR3 extends over 16 amino acids. Trimming removed 5 bases from V and 0 bases from J; junction bases left unmatched: 9. The rearrangement joins TRBV12-3 or TRBV12-4 to TRBJ2-7; 8 nucleotides line up with TRBD2. Sample: naive CD8+ T cells from blood, with Jurkat cell RNA spiked in. Specified subset: FACS-sorted CD8+CD4-CCR7+CD45RA+ naive T cells. The source is a human donor in good health. Some libraries in this study had Jurkat cell RNA spiked in. CDR3: CASSQIRTSSSYEQYF. The CDR3 DNA is TGTGCCAGCAGTCAAATTAGGACTAGCAGCTCCTACGAGCAGTACTTC.